This TCR beta chain is drawn from a study of shared clonotypes between healthy human individuals. Positively selected for CCR7, the CD45RO-negative cells used as naive CD8 cells excluded terminally differentiated effector memory CD45RA+ cells. The repertoire was sequenced with immunoSEQ multiplex PCR; TCRdb's copy has only in-frame clones and lacks some. The sample lists about 2,200,000 clones, about 92% seen once, with more than 1.5% in the top ten. This CDR3 comprises 17 residues. Germline V gene data show CDR1 as SEHNR and CDR2 as FQNEAQ (reference sequence). V was trimmed by 1 base and J by 2 bases, leaving 17 bases between them.

The chain couples TRBV7-9 to TRBJ2-5, with D perhaps TRBD2 (5 bases). Sequencing was carried out using naive CD8+ T cells from PBMCs. The source is a man younger than 35 in good health. Some clones in this sample may be carry-over from other donors' samples. Here the CDR3 DNA reads TGTGCCAGCAGCTTAGGGGGTGGGTTTGAGCGGCAAGAGACCCAGTACTTC. The encoded protein is CASSLGGGFERQETQYF.